What follows are 9 T cell receptor beta chains derived from one specimen sequenced in a study of T cell responses to AZD1222 COVID-19 vaccine. Assay used: immunoSEQ multiplex PCR; TCRdb lists only in-frame clones, some missing. Here the sample spans about 97,000 clones, more than 85% being singletons. The sequenced sample was peripheral blood, obtained on day 0 of AZD1222 vaccination. Every receptor here comes from an adult in good health.

The chain is built from TRBV12-3 or TRBV12-4 and TRBJ1-1; D not resolved. V gave up 4 bases and J gave up 10 bases, with 16 bases separating them. The CDR3 has 13 residues. The CDR3 DNA reads as TGTGCCAGCAGTTCAACCGGTGGTGCGGGAGCTTTCTTT. Translated, it gives CASSSTGGAGAFF.

The chain is built from TRBV9 and TRBJ1-4; D possibly corresponds to TRBD1 (5 bases). The CDR3 is 15 amino acids. Trimming took 0 bases from V and 6 from J, leaving 12 bases between them. Germline V CDR1 and CDR2: SGDLS, YYNGEE. The CDR3 DNA sequence: TGTGCCAGCAGCGTAGGTAGGGGAAGAGATGAAAAACTGTTTTTT. The encoded protein is CASSVGRGRDEKLFF.

The count of this clone is one. The gene calls are TRBV4-2 and TRBJ2-7; D is possibly TRBD2 (6 bases). Germline CDR1 is LGHNA and CDR2 is YNFKEQ. CDR3 size: 15 residues. V lost 4 bases to trimming and J lost 2 bases, with 15 bases between them. CDR3 DNA: TGTGCCAGCAGCCCCACACACGGGAGTGCCTACGAGCAGTACTTC. It is translated as CASSPTHGSAYEQYF.

The chain has TRBV28 and TRBJ2-7; 8 bases agree with TRBD1. This CDR3 is built from 16 residues. J was trimmed by 5 bases and V by 3 bases; bases with no gene match: 12. Germline V lookup: CDR1 MDHEN, CDR2 SYDVKM. The CDR3 DNA sequence: TGTGCCAGCAGTTTCGAGTACAGGGGGGCGCTCCACGAGCAGTACTTC. Protein: CASSFEYRGALHEQYF.

V usage is TRBV18 and J usage is TRBJ2-1, with 9 bases matching TRBD1. The CDR3 is made up of 14 amino acids. Germline V gene sequence: CDR1 KGHSH, CDR2 LQKENI. After removal of 2 bases from V and 7 bases from J, the junction contained 3 bases not matched to a gene. The chain's CDR3 is CASSPRGQGNEQFF. The CDR3 DNA is TGTGCCAGCTCACCAAGAGGACAGGGGAATGAGCAGTTCTTC.

This chain joins TRBV19 and TRBJ2-3, with a possible D match to TRBD2 (5 bases). V dropped 7 bases and J dropped 1 base, with 9 bases sitting between them. This CDR3 region has 13 residues. In germline, CDR1 is LNHDA, CDR2 SQIVND (reference sequence). The CDR3 sequence: CASNAGGTDTQYF. The CDR3 nucleotides read TGTGCCAGTAATGCGGGCGGCACAGATACGCAGTATTTT.

The rearrangement links TRBV3-1 (or the pseudogene TRBV3-2) to TRBJ2-3; no definite D call. Trimming cost V 3 bases and J 0 bases, with 10 bases left between them. CDR1 is LGHDT and CDR2 is YNNKEL in the germline V gene (reference sequence). CDR3 length: 15 amino acids. The CDR3, as DNA: TGTGCCAGCAGCCAGAGGCAAACTAGCACAGATACGCAGTATTTT. This translates into CASSQRQTSTDTQYF.

J is TRBJ2-3 and V is TRBV5-6; 12 bases align to TRBD2. The length of the CDR3 is 17 residues. The germline CDR1 and CDR2 sequences are SGHDT and YYEEEE. Trimming took 3 bases from V and 0 from J; bases not matched to a gene: 5. CDR3 bases: TGTGCCAGCAGCTCGGTGGGGACTAGCGGGAGCACAGATACGCAGTATTTT. Its protein product is CASSSVGTSGSTDTQYF.

The chain employs TRBV4-2 and TRBJ1-2; D is uncertain. CDR3 length equals 16 residues. The germline CDR1 and CDR2 sequences are LGHNA and YNFKEQ. V lost 1 base and J 0 bases, leaving 12 bases between the germline ends. The CDR3 spells CASSQGETSSNYGYTF. CDR3 DNA sequence: TGTGCCAGCAGCCAAGGGGAGACAAGCTCTAACTATGGCTACACCTTC.